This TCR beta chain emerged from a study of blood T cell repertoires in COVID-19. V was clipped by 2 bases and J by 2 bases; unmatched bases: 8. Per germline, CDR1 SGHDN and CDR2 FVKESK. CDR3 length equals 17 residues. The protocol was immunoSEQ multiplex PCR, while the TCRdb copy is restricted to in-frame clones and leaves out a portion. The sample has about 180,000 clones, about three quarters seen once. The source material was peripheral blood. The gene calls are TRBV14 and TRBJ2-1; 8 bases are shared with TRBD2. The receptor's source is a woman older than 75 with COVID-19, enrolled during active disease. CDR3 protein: CASSQFKRGSPYNEQFF. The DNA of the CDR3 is TGTGCCAGCAGCCAATTCAAGCGGGGGAGCCCCTACAATGAGCAGTTCTTC.